This is a list of T cell receptor beta chains from one sample in a study of T cells after somatic rescue of genetic block. Sequenced by immunoSEQ multiplex PCR; TCRdb stores in-frame clones only, minus some. The repertoire consists of roughly 11,000 clones, with about 81% occurring once and the leading ten covering around 7.9%. The specimen was peripheral blood mononuclear cells (PBMCs). The source of these receptors is a boy younger than 18. CDR3s include the opening cysteine and the closing phenylalanine or tryptophan. A D gene is named only where the DNA matches it firmly. Size is omitted from some rows. Given values are once, few, many or a class for expanded clones.

CASSQRQIRTNEKLFF | TGTGCCAGCAGCCAACGACAGATAAGAACTAATGAAAAACTGTTTTTT | - | TRBJ1-4 | few | TRBV14
CASSLRGSGINNEQFF | TGTGCCAGCAGTCTTCGAGGTAGCGGGATAAACAATGAGCAGTTCTTC | TRBD2 | TRBJ2-1 | - | TRBV28
CASSFGGGETQYF | TGTGCCAGCAGTTTTGGAGGGGGAGAGACCCAGTACTTC | - | TRBJ2-5 | - | TRBV27
CASLGRDNQPQHF | TGTGCCAGCCTCGGGCGGGACAATCAGCCCCAGCATTTT | - | TRBJ1-5 | - | TRBV5-8
CASSLLAGGRMSTDTQYF | TGTGCCAGCAGCTTATTAGCGGGGGGGCGGATGAGCACAGATACGCAGTATTTT | TRBD2 | TRBJ2-3 | - | TRBV7-3
CSVEVRVSNTEAFF | TGCAGCGTTGAGGTACGGGTTTCGAACACTGAAGCTTTCTTT | - | TRBJ1-1 | - | TRBV29-1
CASSESYEWGETQYF | TGTGCCAGCTCAGAGAGTTACGAGTGGGGAGAGACCCAGTACTTC | - | TRBJ2-5 | - | TRBV18
CASSLVMSSASETQYF | TGTGCCAGCAGCTTAGTGATGAGCAGCGCATCAGAGACCCAGTACTTC | - | TRBJ2-5 | few | TRBV7-2
CASSPGEVGTSTDTQYF | TGCGCCAGCAGCCCGGGGGAAGTTGGGACAAGCACAGATACGCAGTATTTT | - | TRBJ2-3 | few | TRBV5-1
CASLRGVGYEQYF | TGTGCCAGCCTTAGGGGGGTTGGTTACGAGCAGTACTTC | - | TRBJ2-7 | - | TRBV28
CASSLGQNTEAFF | TGTGCCAGCAGTTTAGGACAGAACACTGAAGCTTTCTTT | - | TRBJ1-1 | - | TRBV27
CASTHYEQYF | TGCGCCAGCACTCACTACGAGCAGTACTTC | - | TRBJ2-7 | - | TRBV23-1
CASSLSDTRRVTDTQYF | TGTGCCAGCAGCTTGAGTGATACACGGCGAGTAACAGATACGCAGTATTTT | - | TRBJ2-3 | few | TRBV11-2
CATHPRAFF | TGTGCCACTCACCCTCGGGCTTTCTTT | - | TRBJ1-1 | - | TRBV7-9
CASSFGGTAGEQYF | TGTGCCAGCAGCTTTGGAGGGACAGCGGGCGAGCAGTACTTC | - | TRBJ2-7 | - | TRBV7-8
CASSFVAGDIQYF | TGTGCCAGCAGCTTCGTAGCCGGGGACATTCAGTACTTC | - | TRBJ2-4 | - | TRBV11-2
CASSWTSGSHEQFF | TGTGCCAGCAGTTGGACTAGCGGGAGCCATGAGCAGTTCTTC | TRBD2 | TRBJ2-1 | - | TRBV7-3
CATSHLDRLTYEQYF | TGTGCCACCTCACACCTGGACAGGTTGACCTACGAGCAGTACTTC | TRBD1 | TRBJ2-7 | - | TRBV6-1
CASSPFLDHTPDTQYF | TGTGCCAGCTCGCCTTTTTTAGACCATACCCCAGATACGCAGTATTTT | - | TRBJ2-3 | - | TRBV18
CASSPPAGRGGYTF | TGTGCCAGCTCACCACCGGCGGGCCGGGGTGGCTACACCTTC | - | TRBJ1-2 | - | TRBV18
CASSLDRETQYF | TGTGCCAGCAGCTTAGATCGGGAGACCCAGTACTTC | - | TRBJ2-5 | - | TRBV11-2
CASSLGYFRTGFMNTEAFF | TGCGCCAGCAGCTTGGGCTACTTTAGGACAGGGTTTATGAACACTGAAGCTTTCTTT | TRBD1 | TRBJ1-1 | few | TRBV5-1
CASRLGTGNHEQYF | TGTGCCAGCAGGCTCGGGACAGGGAACCACGAGCAGTACTTC | TRBD1 | TRBJ2-7 | - | TRBV7-9
CASSPGTDYGYTF | TGTGCCAGCAGCCCCGGGACAGACTATGGCTACACCTTC | TRBD1 | TRBJ1-2 | - | TRBV11-3
CAIRPGTGPSYEQYF | TGTGCCATCAGACCCGGGACAGGGCCATCCTACGAGCAGTACTTC | TRBD1 | TRBJ2-7 | - | TRBV10-3
CSVGRGGAFF | TGCAGCGTTGGTCGGGGCGGGGCTTTCTTT | - | TRBJ1-1 | - | TRBV29-1